A single sample is the source of the 13 T cell receptor beta chains below, sequenced in a study of persistence of HIV-infected CD4 T cells. Overlapping HIV-1 Gag 15-mer peptides at approximately 0.96 ug per peptide per mL were used. Sorted nonresponding memory CD4+ T cells were CD40L-negative, CD69-negative, CD45RO-high. These TCRs' antigens remain unknown. Sequencing used immunoSEQ version 4 in survey mode. Clones were read by immunoSEQ multiplex PCR, and TCRdb kept only the in-frame ones, dropping some. The profile shows about 36,000 clones, roughly 80% of them singletons. Material: cultured CD4+ T cells from PBMCs, obtained from a patient who received antiretroviral therapy. The receptors here all came from an adult with HIV. The donor label of this sample is uncertain.

The chain employs TRBV10-3 and TRBJ2-1; D perhaps matches TRBD1 (6 bases). The CDR3 has 16 residues. The V gene lost 0 bases and the J gene lost 0 bases, with 9 bases spanning the gap. The germline V gene encodes CDR1 ENHRY and CDR2 SYGVKD. This CDR3 reads CAISESRGSSYNEQFF. CDR3 nucleotides: TGTGCCATCAGTGAGTCCAGGGGAAGCTCCTACAATGAGCAGTTCTTC.

As DNA, the CDR3 is TGTGCCAGCAGCCGTAGCGTCTCTGGAAACACCATATATTTT. It codes for CASSRSVSGNTIYF. J is TRBJ1-3 and V is TRBV3-1 (or the pseudogene TRBV3-2); D unresolved. Germline loops: CDR1 LGHDT, CDR2 YNNKEL (reference sequence). CDR3 length: 14 amino acids. The V end was cut by 4 bases, the J end by 0 bases, with 7 bases between.

The gene calls are TRBV7-9 and TRBJ1-2, with TRBD1 identical over 7 bases. The CDR3 is 14 residues long. V lost 3 bases to trimming and J lost 8 bases; unmatched junction nucleotides: 9. Germline-derived CDR1 and CDR2 are SEHNR and FQNEAQ (reference sequence). Here the CDR3 DNA reads TGTGCCAGCAGCTTTCCGGGACAGTCGGTAGGCTACACCTTC. This sequence encodes CASSFPGQSVGYTF.

The genes are TRBV4-1 and TRBJ1-3, with D perhaps matching TRBD1 (5 bases). Looked up from germline, CDR1 is MGHRA and CDR2 is YSYEKL. The CDR3 sequence is 18 residues long. Trimming stripped 0 bases from V and 0 bases from J, with 15 bases between. The CDR3 nucleotides read TGCGCCAGCAGCCAAGATATCCAGGGCCTCTTCTCTGGAAACACCATATATTTT. This codes for CASSQDIQGLFSGNTIYF.

The V gene is TRBV7-3, the J gene TRBJ2-3; 10 nucleotides line up with TRBD2. The CDR3 is 14 amino acids. Trimming cost V 4 bases and J 6 bases; bases outside gene matches: 4. Germline loops: CDR1 SGHTA, CDR2 FQGTGA. The CDR3 sequence is CASSSGLAADTQYF. The CDR3, as DNA: TGTGCCAGCAGCTCAGGACTAGCGGCGGATACGCAGTATTTT.

This clone was picked up one time. The chain is built from TRBV19 and TRBJ1-2; 10 nucleotides align to TRBD1. Germline CDR1 is LNHDA and CDR2 is SQIVND (reference sequence). This CDR3 region has 14 residues. V lost 8 bases and J lost 8; bases outside the gene matches: 11. CDR3 nucleotide sequence: TGTGCCAGTCTAGGGACAGGGGTTTCCATGGGCTACACCTTC. Protein product: CASLGTGVSMGYTF.

This sequence joins TRBV6-5 and TRBJ2-7; the D is unclear. The CDR3 is 14 residues long. Germline-derived CDR1 and CDR2 are MNHEY and SVGAGI. V gave up 5 bases and J gave up 2 bases, with 13 bases separating them. The CDR3 nucleotides read TGTGCCAGCAGTCCCCGGCGAGGCACCTACGAGCAGTACTTC. This codes for CASSPRRGTYEQYF.

The chain is built from TRBV5-4 and TRBJ1-1, with a weak D call TRBD1 (6 bases). Germline-derived CDR1 and CDR2 are SGHNT and YYREEE (reference sequence). V was shortened by 4 bases and J by 4 bases, with 14 bases between the two germline ends. The CDR3 loop spans 14 amino acids. Here the CDR3 DNA reads TGTGCCAGCAGCCTGTCGGACAGAGTCACTGAAGCTTTCTTT. It encodes CASSLSDRVTEAFF.

The chain has TRBV19 and TRBJ1-2; 8 positions match TRBD1. Germline assignment: CDR1 LNHDA and CDR2 SQIVND (reference sequence). CDR3 length: 13 amino acids. V lost 6 bases and J lost 4; bases outside the gene matches: 4. The CDR3 region has the DNA TGTGCCAGTAGGGCGGACAGGGCCTATGGCTACACCTTC. Residues: CASRADRAYGYTF.

The sample holds a few counts of this clone. The chain has TRBV6-6 and TRBJ1-5; D is perhaps TRBD1 (5 bases). Germline CDR1 reads MNHNY; CDR2 reads SVGAGI (reference sequence). Trimming stripped 0 bases from V and 2 bases from J, with 11 bases between. The CDR3 totals 16 residues. The CDR3 bases are TGTGCCAGCAGTTACTCACTCCTAGGGGGCAATCAGCCCCAGCATTTT. Protein sequence: CASSYSLLGGNQPQHF.

The gene calls are TRBV7-3 and TRBJ2-1, with 8 bases that match TRBD1. The V gene end was trimmed by 5 bases and the J gene end by 1 base; junction bases not matched to a gene: 7. Germline V gives CDR1 SGHTA, CDR2 FQGTGA. This CDR3 comprises 16 residues. The CDR3 DNA reads as TGTGCCAGCAGCCCCCTGACAGGGGCTTCCTACAATGAGCAGTTCTTC. This codes for CASSPLTGASYNEQFF. The variable domain in full, completed from reference TRBV7-3 and TRBJ2-1, reads GAGVSQTPSNKVTEKGKYVELRCDPISGHTALYWYRQSLGQGPEFLIYFQGTGAADDSGLPNDRFFAVRPEGSVSTLKIQRTERGDSAVYLCASSPLTGASYNEQFFGPGTRLTVL.

CDR3 in amino acids: CASSYSGTGSHQPQHF. The CDR3 coding sequence is TGTGCCAGCAGTTACAGCGGGACAGGGAGCCATCAGCCCCAGCATTTT. The gene calls are TRBV6-5 and TRBJ1-5; 9 positions agree with TRBD1. Germline CDR1 and CDR2: MNHEY and SVGAGI. Unmatched junction bases numbered 7, after V lost 2 bases and J lost 5 bases. The CDR3 runs 16 residues.

The J gene is TRBJ1-1, the V gene TRBV5-8; D ambiguous. Trimming left V 5 bases short and J 5 bases short, with 13 bases between. Germline-derived CDR1 and CDR2 are SGHTS and YDEGEE. The CDR3 runs to 13 residues. The CDR3 reads CASSFDLRTEAFF. The CDR3 nucleotides read TGTGCCAGCAGTTTCGACTTGAGGACTGAAGCTTTCTTT. Full variable domain (remainder filled in from reference TRBV5-8 and TRBJ1-1): EAGVTQSPTHLIKTRGQQATLRCSPISGHTSVYWYQQALGLGLQFLLWYDEGEERNRGNFPPRFSGRQFPNYSSELNVNALELEDSALYLCASSFDLRTEAFFGQGTRLTVV.